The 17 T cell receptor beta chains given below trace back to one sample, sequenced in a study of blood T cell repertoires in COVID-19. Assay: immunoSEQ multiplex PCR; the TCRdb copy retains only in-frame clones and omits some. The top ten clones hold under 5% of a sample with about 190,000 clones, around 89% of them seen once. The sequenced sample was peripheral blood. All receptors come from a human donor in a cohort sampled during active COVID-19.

This chain's CDR3 is CASSSAGYEQYF. The CDR3 DNA follows: TGTGCCAGCAGCTCCGCAGGGTACGAGCAGTACTTC. This sequence joins TRBV5-5 and TRBJ2-7; D is possibly TRBD1 (5 bases). CDR1 and CDR2 (germline): SGHKS, YYEKEE (reference sequence). V gave up 3 bases and J gave up 4 bases, with 8 bases separating them. This CDR3 spans 12 amino acids.

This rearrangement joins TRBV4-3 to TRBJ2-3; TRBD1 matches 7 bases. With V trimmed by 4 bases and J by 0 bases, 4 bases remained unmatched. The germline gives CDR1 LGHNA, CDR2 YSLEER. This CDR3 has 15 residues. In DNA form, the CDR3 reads TGCGCCAGCAGCCTTGGCAGGGGGAGCACAGATACGCAGTATTTT. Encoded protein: CASSLGRGSTDTQYF.

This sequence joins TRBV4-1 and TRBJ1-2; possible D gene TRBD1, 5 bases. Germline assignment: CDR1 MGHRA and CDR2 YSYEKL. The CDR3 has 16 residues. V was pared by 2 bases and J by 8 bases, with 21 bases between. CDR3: CASSQQLATLGEGYTF. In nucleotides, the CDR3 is TGCGCCAGCAGCCAACAACTAGCCACGTTGGGGGAGGGCTACACCTTC.

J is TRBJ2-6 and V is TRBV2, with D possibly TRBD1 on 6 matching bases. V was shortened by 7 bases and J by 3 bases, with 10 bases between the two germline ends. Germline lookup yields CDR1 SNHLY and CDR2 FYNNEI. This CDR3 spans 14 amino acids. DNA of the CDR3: TGTGCCAGCACTCAGGGGCTTGGGGCCAACGTCCTGACTTTC. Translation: CASTQGLGANVLTF.

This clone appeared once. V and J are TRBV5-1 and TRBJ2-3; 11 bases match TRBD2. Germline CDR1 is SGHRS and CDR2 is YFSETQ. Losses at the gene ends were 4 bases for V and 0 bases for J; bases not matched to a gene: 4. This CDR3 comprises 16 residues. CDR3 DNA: TGCGCCAGCAGCCTGGGACTAGCGGCCAGCACAGATACGCAGTATTTT. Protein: CASSLGLAASTDTQYF.

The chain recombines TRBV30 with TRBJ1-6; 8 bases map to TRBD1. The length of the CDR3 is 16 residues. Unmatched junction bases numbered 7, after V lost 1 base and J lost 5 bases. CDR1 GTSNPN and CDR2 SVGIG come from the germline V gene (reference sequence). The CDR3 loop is CAWSAPNRGNNSPLHF. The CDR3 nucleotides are TGTGCCTGGAGTGCACCGAACAGGGGGAATAATTCACCCCTCCACTTT.

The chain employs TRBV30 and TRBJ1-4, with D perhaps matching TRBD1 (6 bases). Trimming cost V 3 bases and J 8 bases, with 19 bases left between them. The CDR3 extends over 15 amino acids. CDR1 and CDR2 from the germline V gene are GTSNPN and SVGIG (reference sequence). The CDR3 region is CAWSRGGRGEEKLFF. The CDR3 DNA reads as TGTGCCTGGAGCCGCGGAGGCAGGGGTGAGGAAAAACTGTTTTTT. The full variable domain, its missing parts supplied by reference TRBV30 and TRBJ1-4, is SQTIHQWPATLVQPVGSPLSLECTVEGTSNPNLYWYRQAAGRGLQLLFYSVGIGQISSEVPQNLSASRPQDRQFILSSKKLLLSDSGFYLCAWSRGGRGEEKLFFGSGTQLSVL.

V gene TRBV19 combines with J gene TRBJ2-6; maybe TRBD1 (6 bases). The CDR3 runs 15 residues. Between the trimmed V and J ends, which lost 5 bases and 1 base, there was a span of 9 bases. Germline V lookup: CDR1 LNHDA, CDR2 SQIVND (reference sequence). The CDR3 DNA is TGTGCCAGTAGTTTGACAGGTTCTGGGGCCAACGTCCTGACTTTC. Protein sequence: CASSLTGSGANVLTF.

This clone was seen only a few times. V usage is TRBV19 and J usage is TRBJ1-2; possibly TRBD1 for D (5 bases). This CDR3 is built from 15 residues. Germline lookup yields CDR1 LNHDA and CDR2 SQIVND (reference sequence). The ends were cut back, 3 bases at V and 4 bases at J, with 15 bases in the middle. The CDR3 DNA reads TGTGCCAGTAGTATCAGCGACAGAAACAGCTATGGCTACACCTTC. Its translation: CASSISDRNSYGYTF. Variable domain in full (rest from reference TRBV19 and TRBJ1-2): DGGITQSPKYLFRKEGQNVTLSCEQNLNHDAMYWYRQDPGQGLRLIYYSQIVNDFQKGDIAEGYSVSREKKESFPLTVTSAQKNPTAFYLCASSISDRNSYGYTFGSGTRLTVV.

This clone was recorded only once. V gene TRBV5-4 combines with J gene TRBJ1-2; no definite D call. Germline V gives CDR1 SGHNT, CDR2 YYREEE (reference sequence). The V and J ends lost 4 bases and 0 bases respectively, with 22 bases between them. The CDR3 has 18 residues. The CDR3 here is CASSPSATVRIANYGYTF. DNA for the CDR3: TGTGCCAGCAGCCCTTCCGCCACTGTCAGGATAGCTAACTATGGCTACACCTTC. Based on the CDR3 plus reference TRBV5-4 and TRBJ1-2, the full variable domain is ETGVTQSPTHLIKTRGQQVTLRCSSQSGHNTVSWYQQALGQGPQFIFQYYREEENGRGNFPPRFSGLQFPNYSSELNVNALELDDSALYLCASSPSATVRIANYGYTFGSGTRLTVV.

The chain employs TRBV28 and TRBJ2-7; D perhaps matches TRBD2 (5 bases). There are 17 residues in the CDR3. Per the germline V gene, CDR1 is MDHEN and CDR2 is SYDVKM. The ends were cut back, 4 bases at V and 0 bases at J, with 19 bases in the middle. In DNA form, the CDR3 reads TGTGCCAGCAGTTCCACAAGTGATACGGGAAACTCCTACGAGCAGTACTTC. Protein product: CASSSTSDTGNSYEQYF.

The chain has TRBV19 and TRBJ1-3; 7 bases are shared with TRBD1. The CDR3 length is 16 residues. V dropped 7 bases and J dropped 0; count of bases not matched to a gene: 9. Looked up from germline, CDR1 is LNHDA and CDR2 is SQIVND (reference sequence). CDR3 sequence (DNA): TGTGCCAGTACGAGGAAGGGGACAGTCTCTGGAAACACCATATATTTT. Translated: CASTRKGTVSGNTIYF.

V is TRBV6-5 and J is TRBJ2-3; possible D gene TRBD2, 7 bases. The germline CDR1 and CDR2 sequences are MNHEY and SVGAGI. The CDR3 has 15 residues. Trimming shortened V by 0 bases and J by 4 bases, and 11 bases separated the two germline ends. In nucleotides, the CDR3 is TGTGCCAGCAGTTACTCTACGGGGGGCTCAGATACGCAGTATTTT. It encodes CASSYSTGGSDTQYF.

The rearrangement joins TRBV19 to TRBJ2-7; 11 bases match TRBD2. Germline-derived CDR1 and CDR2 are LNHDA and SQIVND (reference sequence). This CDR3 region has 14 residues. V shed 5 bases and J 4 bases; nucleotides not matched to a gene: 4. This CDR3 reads CASSAGLAVYEQYF. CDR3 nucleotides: TGTGCCAGTAGTGCGGGACTAGCGGTTTACGAGCAGTACTTC.

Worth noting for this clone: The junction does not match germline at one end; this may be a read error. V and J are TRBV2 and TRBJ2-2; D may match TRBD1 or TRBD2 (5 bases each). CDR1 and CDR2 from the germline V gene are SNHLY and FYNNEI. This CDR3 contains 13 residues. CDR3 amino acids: CASREEGFGELFF. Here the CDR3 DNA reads TGTGCCAGCAGAGAAGAGGGGTTCGGGGAGCTGTTTTTT. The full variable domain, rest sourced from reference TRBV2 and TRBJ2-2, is EPEVTQTPSHQVTQMGQEVILRCVPISNHLYFYWYRQILGQKVEFLVSFYNNEISEKSEIFDDQFSVERPDGSNFTLKIRSTKLEDSAMYFCASREEGFGELFFGEGSRLTVL.

The CDR3 protein is CASSLGAPGGYTF. The CDR3 DNA is TGTGCCAGCAGCCTGGGGGCGCCGGGTGGCTACACCTTC. The rearrangement uses TRBV7-9 and TRBJ1-2; D possibly corresponds to TRBD1 (6 bases). There are 13 residues in the CDR3. Germline CDR1 SEHNR, CDR2 FQNEAQ (reference sequence). The germline V and J ends were trimmed by 5 bases and 7 bases, with 14 bases remaining between them.

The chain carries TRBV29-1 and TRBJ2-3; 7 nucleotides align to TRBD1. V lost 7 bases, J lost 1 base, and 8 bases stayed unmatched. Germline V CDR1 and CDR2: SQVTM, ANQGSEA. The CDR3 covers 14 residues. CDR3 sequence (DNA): TGCAGCGGGGAAACAGGGGTCGGCACAGATACGCAGTATTTT. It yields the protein CSGETGVGTDTQYF.